This TCR beta chain was found in a study of long-term antiretroviral therapy in people with HIV. Study-wide points: Clones that had undergone expansion before ART dominated the repertoire at all time points. When set beside controls, HIV repertoires had CDR3 length ranges that were narrower.

Points on this clone: No antigen is known for it.

Germline CDR1 reads SQVTM; CDR2 reads ANQGSEA. This CDR3 has 14 residues. V lost 7 bases and J lost 0, with 15 bases in between. The authors ran the immunoSEQ assay, v3.0, at survey level. Sequencing was directed toward about 40,000-55,000 T-cell genomes in each sample. Using immunoSEQ multiplex PCR, the repertoire was profiled, and TCRdb retains in-frame clones only, with some absent. Among tens of thousands of clones listed, 82% were seen once. The sequenced sample was unsorted PBMCs, obtained 1.1 years before starting antiretroviral therapy. This receptor was taken from a woman aged 30 to 39 with HIV. This chain connects TRBV29-1 to TRBJ1-1; D might be TRBD1 (6 bases). CDR3 protein: CSGMTGLMNTEAFF. Here the CDR3 DNA reads TGCAGCGGGATGACAGGCCTCATGAACACTGAAGCTTTCTTT.